These 3 T cell receptor beta chains came from one sample sequenced in a study of blood T cell repertoires in COVID-19. The data were produced by immunoSEQ multiplex PCR, yet TCRdb's version contains in-frame clones alone and is incomplete. The sample has approximately 60,000 clones, around four fifths seen once. The sample comprised peripheral blood. The source of these receptors is a human donor in a cohort sampled during active COVID-19.

CDR3 region: CATSGGSFGTDTQYF. The CDR3 bases are TGTGCCACCTCCGGCGGGAGTTTCGGCACAGATACGCAGTATTTT. This chain uses TRBV10-3 with TRBJ2-3; 7 positions agree with TRBD2. Germline CDR1 and CDR2: ENHRY and SYGVKD. This CDR3 contains 15 residues. The junction had 11 bases not matched to a gene; V was cut back by 10 bases and J by 1 base.

V and J are TRBV2 and TRBJ2-5; the match to TRBD2 covers 14 bases. The V gene end was trimmed by 1 base and the J gene end by 9 bases; junction bases not matched to a gene: 16. Per germline, CDR1 SNHLY and CDR2 FYNNEI. There are 19 residues in the CDR3. CDR3 sequence: CASSEVLGTSGGLLGAQYF. DNA for the CDR3: TGTGCCAGCAGTGAAGTCTTAGGGACTAGCGGGGGCTTGCTGGGGGCCCAGTACTTC.

The chain has TRBV3-1 (or the pseudogene TRBV3-2) and TRBJ2-7; 8 nucleotides line up with TRBD1. The germline gives CDR1 LGHDT, CDR2 YNNKEL (reference sequence). There are 15 residues in the CDR3. Losses at the gene ends were 1 base for V and 6 bases for J; bases not matched to a gene: 8. CDR3 protein: CASSQGNQGALEQYF. The CDR3 DNA reads as TGTGCCAGCAGCCAAGGGAACCAGGGGGCCCTCGAGCAGTACTTC.